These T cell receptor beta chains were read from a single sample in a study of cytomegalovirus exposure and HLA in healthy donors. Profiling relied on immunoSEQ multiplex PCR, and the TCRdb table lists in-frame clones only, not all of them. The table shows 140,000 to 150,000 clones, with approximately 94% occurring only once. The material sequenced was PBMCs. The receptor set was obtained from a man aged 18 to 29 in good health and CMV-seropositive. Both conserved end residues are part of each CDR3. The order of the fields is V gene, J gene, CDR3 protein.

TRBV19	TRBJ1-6	CASSLPGQGRSPLHF
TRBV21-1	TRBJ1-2	CAREGQGSGYTF
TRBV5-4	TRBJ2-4	CASSLDGKNIQYF
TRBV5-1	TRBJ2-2	CASSSTGLAAGELFF
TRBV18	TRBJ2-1	CASSPTPSGSNEQFF
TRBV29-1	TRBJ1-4	CSAKDTATNEKLFF
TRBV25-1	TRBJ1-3	CASSGRRAGNTIYF
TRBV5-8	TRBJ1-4	CASSLNEKLFF
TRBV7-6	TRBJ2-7	CASSLGTSGGYEQYF
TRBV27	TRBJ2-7	CASSLFTGPYEQYF
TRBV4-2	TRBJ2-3	CASSQGLAGGGDTDTQYF
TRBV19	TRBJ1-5	CASRPGHSGVQPQHF
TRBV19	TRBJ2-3	CASSGSLPPDTQYF
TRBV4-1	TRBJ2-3	CASSQVSSTDTQYF
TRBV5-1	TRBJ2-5	CASSPGLKLETQYF
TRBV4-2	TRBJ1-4	CASAEAPEEKLFF
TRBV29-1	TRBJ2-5	CSVESVEYQETQYF
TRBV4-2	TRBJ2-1	CASSQDLFNEQFF
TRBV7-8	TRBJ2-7	CASSTNTGFRDYEQYF
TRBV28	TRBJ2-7	CASRPGGRDEQYF
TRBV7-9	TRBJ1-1	CASSLDMNTEAFF
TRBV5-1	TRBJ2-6	CASSPGRGGANVLTF
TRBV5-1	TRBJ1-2	CASSFKSARDRAINYGYTF
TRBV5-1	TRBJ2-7	CASSFGGLADYEQYF
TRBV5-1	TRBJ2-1	CASSLGASGLKGNEQFF
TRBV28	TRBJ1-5	CASSLSYQPQHF
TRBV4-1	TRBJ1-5	CASSLGQESNQPQHF
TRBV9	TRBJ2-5	CASSPTRGRGYGTQYF
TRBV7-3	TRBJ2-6	CASSLFSSGANVLTF
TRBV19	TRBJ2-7	CASKRLAGDYEQYF
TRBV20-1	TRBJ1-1	CIGAGPEAFF
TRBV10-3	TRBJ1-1	CATRGAGQGNTEAFF
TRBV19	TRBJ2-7	CASSSRQGYEQYF
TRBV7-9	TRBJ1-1	CASSLRTGTEAFF